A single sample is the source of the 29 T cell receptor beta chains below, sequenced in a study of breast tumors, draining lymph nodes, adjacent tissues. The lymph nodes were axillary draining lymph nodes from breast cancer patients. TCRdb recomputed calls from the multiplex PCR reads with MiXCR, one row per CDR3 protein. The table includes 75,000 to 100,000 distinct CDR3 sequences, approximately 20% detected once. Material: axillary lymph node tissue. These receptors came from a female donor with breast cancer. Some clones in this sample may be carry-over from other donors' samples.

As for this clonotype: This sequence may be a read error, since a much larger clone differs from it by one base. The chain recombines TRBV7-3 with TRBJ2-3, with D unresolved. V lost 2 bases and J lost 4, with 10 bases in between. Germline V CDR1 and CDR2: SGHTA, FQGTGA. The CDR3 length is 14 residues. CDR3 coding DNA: TGTGCCAGCAGCTTAGGCGGAAACCCAGATACGCAGTATTTT. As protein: CASSLGGNPDTQYF.

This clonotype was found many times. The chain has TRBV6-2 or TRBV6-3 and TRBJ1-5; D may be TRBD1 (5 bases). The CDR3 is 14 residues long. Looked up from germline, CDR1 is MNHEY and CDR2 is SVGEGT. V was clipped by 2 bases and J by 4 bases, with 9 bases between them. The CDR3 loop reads CASSYEGENQPQHF. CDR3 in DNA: TGTGCCAGCAGTTACGAAGGGGAAAATCAGCCCCAGCATTTT.

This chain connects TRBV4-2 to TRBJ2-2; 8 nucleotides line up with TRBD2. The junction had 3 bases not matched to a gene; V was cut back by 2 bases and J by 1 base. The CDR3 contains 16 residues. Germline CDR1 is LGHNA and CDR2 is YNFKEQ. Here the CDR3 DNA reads TGTGCCAGCAGCCAAAATAGCGGGGAGAACACCGGGGAGCTGTTTTTT. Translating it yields CASSQNSGENTGELFF.

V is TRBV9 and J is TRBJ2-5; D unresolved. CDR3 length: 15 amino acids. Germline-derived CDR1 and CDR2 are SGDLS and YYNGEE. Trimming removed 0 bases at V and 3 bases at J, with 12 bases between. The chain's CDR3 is CASSVAPRAEETQYF. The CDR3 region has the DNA TGTGCCAGCAGCGTAGCTCCCCGGGCAGAAGAGACCCAGTACTTC. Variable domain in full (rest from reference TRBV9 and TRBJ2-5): DSGVTQTPKHLITATGQRVTLRCSPRSGDLSVYWYQQSLDQGLQFLIQYYNGEERAKGNILERFSAQQFPDLHSELNLSSLELGDSALYFCASSVAPRAEETQYFGPGTRLLVL.

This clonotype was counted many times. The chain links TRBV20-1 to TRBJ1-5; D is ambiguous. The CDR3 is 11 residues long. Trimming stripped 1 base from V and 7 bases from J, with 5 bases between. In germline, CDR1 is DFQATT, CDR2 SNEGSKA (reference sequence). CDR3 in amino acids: CSARGGQPQHF. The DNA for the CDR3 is TGCAGTGCTAGAGGAGGACAGCCCCAGCATTTT.

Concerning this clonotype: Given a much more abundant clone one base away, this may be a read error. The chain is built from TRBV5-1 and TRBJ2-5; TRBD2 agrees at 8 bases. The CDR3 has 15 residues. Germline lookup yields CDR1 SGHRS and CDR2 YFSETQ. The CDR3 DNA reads TGCGCCAGCAGCTCGGACCGGGGGGGACGGGAGACCCGGTACTTC. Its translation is CASSSDRGGRETRYF.

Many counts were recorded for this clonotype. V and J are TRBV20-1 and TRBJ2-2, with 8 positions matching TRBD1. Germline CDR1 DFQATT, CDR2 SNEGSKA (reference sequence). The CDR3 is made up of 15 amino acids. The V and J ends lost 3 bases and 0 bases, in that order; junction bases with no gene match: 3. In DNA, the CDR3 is TGCAGTGCTAGGGTACAGGGGGCGAACACCGGGGAGCTGTTTTTT. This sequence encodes CSARVQGANTGELFF.

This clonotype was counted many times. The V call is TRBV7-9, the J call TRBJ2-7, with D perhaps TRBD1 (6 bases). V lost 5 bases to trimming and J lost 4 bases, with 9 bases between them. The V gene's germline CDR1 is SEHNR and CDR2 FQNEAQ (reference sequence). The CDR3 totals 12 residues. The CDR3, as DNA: TGTGCCAGCAGCGGCAGGGGTTACGAGCAGTACTTC. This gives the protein CASSGRGYEQYF.

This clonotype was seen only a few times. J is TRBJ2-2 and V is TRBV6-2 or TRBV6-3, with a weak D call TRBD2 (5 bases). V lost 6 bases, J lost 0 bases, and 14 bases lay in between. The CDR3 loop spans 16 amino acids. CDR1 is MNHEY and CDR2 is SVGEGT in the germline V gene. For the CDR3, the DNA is TGTGCCAGCAGAACACACGGGAAGCCGAACACCGGGGAGCTGTTTTTT. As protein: CASRTHGKPNTGELFF.

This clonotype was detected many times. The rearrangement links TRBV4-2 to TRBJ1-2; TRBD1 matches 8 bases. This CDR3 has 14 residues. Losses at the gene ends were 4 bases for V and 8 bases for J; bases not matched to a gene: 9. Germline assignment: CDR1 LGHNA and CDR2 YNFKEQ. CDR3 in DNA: TGTGCCAGCAGCCTAGACCCCGGGACAGGCGGCTACACCTTC. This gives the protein CASSLDPGTGGYTF.

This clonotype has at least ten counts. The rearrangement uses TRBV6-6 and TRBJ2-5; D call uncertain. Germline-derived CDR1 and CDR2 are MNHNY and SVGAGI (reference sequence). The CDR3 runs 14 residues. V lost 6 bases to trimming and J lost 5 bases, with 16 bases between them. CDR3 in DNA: TGTGCCAGCAGCCCTGACGCTACAAGGGAGACCCAGTACTTC. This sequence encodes CASSPDATRETQYF.

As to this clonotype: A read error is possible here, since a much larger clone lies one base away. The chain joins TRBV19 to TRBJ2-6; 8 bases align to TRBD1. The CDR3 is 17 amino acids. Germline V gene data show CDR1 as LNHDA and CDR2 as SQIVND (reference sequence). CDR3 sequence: CAGSNHRGASGANVLTF. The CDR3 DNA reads TGTGCCGGTAGTAACCACAGGGGGGCCTCTGGGGCCAACGTCCTGACTTTC.

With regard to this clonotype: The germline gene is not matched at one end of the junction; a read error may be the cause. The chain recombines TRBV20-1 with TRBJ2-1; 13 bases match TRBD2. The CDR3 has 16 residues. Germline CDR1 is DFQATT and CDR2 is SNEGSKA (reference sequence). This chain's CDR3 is CSANGLAGVAHNEQLF. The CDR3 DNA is TGCAGTGCTAATGGACTAGCGGGAGTTGCCCACAATGAGCAGCTCTTC.

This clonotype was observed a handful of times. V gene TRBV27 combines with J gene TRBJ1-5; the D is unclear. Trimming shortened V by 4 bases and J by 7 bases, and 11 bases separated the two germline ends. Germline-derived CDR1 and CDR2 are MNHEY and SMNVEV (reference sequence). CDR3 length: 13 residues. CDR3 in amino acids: CASSSQVRQPQHF. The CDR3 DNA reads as TGTGCCAGCAGTTCCCAGGTGCGGCAGCCCCAGCATTTT.

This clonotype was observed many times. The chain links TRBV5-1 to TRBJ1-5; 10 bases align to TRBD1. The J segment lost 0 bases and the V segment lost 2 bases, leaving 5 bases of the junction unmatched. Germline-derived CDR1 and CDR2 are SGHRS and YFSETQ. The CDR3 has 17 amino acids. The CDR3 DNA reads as TGCGCCAGCAGCTTAAGACAGGGGGCTTTTAGCAATCAGCCCCAGCATTTT. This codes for CASSLRQGAFSNQPQHF.

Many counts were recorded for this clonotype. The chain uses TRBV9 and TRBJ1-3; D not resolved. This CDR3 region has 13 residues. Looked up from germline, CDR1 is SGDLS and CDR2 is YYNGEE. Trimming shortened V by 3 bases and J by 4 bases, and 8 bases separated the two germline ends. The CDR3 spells CASSELGGNTIYF. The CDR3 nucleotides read TGTGCCAGCAGCGAGCTTGGAGGAAACACCATATATTTT.

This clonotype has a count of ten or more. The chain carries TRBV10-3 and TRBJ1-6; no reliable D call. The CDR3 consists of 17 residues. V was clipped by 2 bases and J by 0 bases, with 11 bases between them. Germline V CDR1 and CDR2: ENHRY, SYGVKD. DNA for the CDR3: TGTGCCATCAGTGAGAAGGGTTTTAGCTCCTATAATTCACCCCTCCACTTT. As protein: CAISEKGFSSYNSPLHF.

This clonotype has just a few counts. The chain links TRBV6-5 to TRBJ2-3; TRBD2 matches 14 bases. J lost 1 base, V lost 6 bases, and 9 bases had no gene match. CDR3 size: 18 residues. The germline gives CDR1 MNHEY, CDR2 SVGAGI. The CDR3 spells CASRGLAGVPSRTDTQYF. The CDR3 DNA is TGTGCCAGCAGGGGACTAGCGGGAGTCCCCTCCCGCACAGATACGCAGTATTTT.

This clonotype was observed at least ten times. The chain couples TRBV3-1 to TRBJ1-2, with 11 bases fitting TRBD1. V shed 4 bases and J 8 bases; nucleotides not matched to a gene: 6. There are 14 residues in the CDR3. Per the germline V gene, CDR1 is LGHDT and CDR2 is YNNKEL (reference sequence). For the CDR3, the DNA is TGTGCCAGCAGCCCCGGACAGGGGGCAAGAGGCTACACCTTC. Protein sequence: CASSPGQGARGYTF.

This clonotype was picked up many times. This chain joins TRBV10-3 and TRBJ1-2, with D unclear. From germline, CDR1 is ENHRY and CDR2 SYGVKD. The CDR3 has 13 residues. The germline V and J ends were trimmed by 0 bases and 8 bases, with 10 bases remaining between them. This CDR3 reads CAISESTQVGYTF. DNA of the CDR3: TGTGCCATCAGTGAGTCGACGCAGGTCGGCTACACCTTC.

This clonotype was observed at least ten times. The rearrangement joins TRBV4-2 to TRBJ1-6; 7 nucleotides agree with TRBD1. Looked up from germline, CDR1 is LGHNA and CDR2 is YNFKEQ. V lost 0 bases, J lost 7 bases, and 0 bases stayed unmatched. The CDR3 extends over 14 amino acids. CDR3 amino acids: CASSQEQGNSPLHF. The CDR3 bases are TGTGCCAGCAGCCAAGAACAGGGGAATTCACCCCTCCACTTT.

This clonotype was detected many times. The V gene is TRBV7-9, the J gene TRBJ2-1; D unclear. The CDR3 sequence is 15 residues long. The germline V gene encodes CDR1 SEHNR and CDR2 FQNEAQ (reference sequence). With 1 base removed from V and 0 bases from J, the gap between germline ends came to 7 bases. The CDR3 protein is CASSLGHSSYNEQFF. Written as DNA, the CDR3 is TGTGCCAGCAGCTTAGGGCATAGCTCCTACAATGAGCAGTTCTTC.

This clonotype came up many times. CDR3 region: CASNSAGDNEQFF. CDR3 DNA: TGTGCCAGTAATTCGGCGGGAGACAATGAGCAGTTCTTC. This chain links TRBV19 with TRBJ2-1; 7 bases are shared with TRBD2. The J segment lost 5 bases and the V segment lost 7 bases, leaving 5 bases of the junction unmatched. The CDR3 covers 13 residues. Germline V lookup: CDR1 LNHDA, CDR2 SQIVND (reference sequence).

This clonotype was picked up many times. The CDR3 is CATSDPLRSKGYEQYF. In DNA, the CDR3 is TGTGCCACCAGTGACCCCCTTAGGAGTAAGGGCTACGAGCAGTACTTC. This rearrangement joins TRBV24-1 to TRBJ2-7; D unclear. Germline CDR1 KGHDR, CDR2 SFDVKD. V lost 4 bases to trimming and J lost 3 bases, with 18 bases between them. The length of the CDR3 is 16 residues.

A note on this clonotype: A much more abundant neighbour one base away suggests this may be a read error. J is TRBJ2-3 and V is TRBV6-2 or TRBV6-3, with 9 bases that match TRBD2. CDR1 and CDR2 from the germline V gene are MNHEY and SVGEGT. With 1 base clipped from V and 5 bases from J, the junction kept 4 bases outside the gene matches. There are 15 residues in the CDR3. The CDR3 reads CASSYLAGDIDTQYF. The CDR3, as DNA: TGTGCCAGCAGTTACTTAGCGGGAGATATAGATACGCAGTATTTT.

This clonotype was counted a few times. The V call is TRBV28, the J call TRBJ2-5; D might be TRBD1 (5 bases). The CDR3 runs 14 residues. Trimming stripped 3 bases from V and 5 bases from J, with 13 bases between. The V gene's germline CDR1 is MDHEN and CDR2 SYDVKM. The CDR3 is CASSFFQGGETQYF. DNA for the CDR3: TGTGCCAGCAGTTTTTTTCAGGGTGGGGAGACCCAGTACTTC. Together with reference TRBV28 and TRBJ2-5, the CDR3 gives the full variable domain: DVKVTQSSRYLVKRTGEKVFLECVQDMDHENMFWYRQDPGLGLRLIYFSYDVKMKEKGDIPEGYSVSREKKERFSLILESASTNQTSMYLCASSFFQGGETQYFGPGTRLLVL.

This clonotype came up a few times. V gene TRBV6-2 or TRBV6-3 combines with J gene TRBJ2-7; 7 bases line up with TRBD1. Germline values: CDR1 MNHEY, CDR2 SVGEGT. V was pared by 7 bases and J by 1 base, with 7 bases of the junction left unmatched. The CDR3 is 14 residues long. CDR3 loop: CASTLGGLSYEQYF. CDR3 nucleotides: TGTGCCAGCACTTTAGGGGGCCTATCCTACGAGCAGTACTTC.

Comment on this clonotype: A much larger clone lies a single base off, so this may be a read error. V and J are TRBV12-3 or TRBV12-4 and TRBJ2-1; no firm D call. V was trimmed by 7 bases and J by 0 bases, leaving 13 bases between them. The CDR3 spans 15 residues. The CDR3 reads CASNPKGSSYNEQFF. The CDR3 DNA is TGTGCCAGCAACCCGAAGGGAAGCTCCTACAATGAGCAGTTCTTC.

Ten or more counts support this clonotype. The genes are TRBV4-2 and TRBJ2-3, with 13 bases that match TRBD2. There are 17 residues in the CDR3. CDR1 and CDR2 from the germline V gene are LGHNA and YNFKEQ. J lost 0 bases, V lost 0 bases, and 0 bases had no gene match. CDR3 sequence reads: CASSQELAGGSTDTQYF. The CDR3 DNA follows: TGTGCCAGCAGCCAAGAACTAGCGGGAGGGAGCACAGATACGCAGTATTTT.